Listed below are T cell receptor beta chains from one sample, sequenced in a study of blood T cell repertoires in COVID-19. Repertoires were generated with immunoSEQ multiplex PCR, while TCRdb's copy carries only in-frame clones and drops some. The sample shows under 300,000 clones, 70% to 90% of them seen only once. Sequenced material: peripheral blood. These receptors originate from a man in his late teens or twenties with active or convalescent COVID-19. The CDR3 runs from the conserved cysteine through the conserved F or W. The order of the fields is CDR3 protein, J gene, D gene, clone size, V gene. D genes are given only for firm matches. Rows may omit the clone size; those that give it use once, few, many or a size class.

CDR3 protein: CASSLGGQGETQYF
J gene: TRBJ2-5
D gene: TRBD1
clone size: .
V gene: TRBV5-1

CDR3 protein: CASSFHGRSQETQYF
J gene: TRBJ2-5
D gene: .
clone size: .
V gene: TRBV11-3

CDR3 protein: CASSPAGGNTEAFF
J gene: TRBJ1-1
D gene: .
clone size: .
V gene: TRBV4-3

CDR3 protein: CAWSAGGVNEQFF
J gene: TRBJ2-1
D gene: TRBD2
clone size: many
V gene: TRBV30

CDR3 protein: CASSYSRRGGYTF
J gene: TRBJ1-2
D gene: .
clone size: once
V gene: TRBV6-5

CDR3 protein: CASSLIGVEDTIYF
J gene: TRBJ1-3
D gene: .
clone size: once
V gene: TRBV7-9

CDR3 protein: CASSFLAQGADTGELFF
J gene: TRBJ2-2
D gene: .
clone size: .
V gene: TRBV5-1

CDR3 protein: CSVRENYGYTF
J gene: TRBJ1-2
D gene: .
clone size: .
V gene: TRBV29-1

CDR3 protein: CATLRTFSYEQYF
J gene: TRBJ2-7
D gene: .
clone size: .
V gene: TRBV24-1

CDR3 protein: CASSFSVAAKNIQYF
J gene: TRBJ2-4
D gene: .
clone size: .
V gene: TRBV5-6

CDR3 protein: CASMGGSYEQYF
J gene: TRBJ2-7
D gene: .
clone size: .
V gene: TRBV12-3/TRBV12-4

CDR3 protein: CASRGLASYNEQFF
J gene: TRBJ2-1
D gene: TRBD2
clone size: .
V gene: TRBV6-5

CDR3 protein: CASSPDRGSYNEQFF
J gene: TRBJ2-1
D gene: TRBD1
clone size: .
V gene: TRBV7-3

CDR3 protein: CASQGALDTQYF
J gene: TRBJ2-3
D gene: TRBD1
clone size: .
V gene: TRBV27

CDR3 protein: CASRGPNRGQADTQYF
J gene: TRBJ2-3
D gene: TRBD1
clone size: .
V gene: TRBV7-9

CDR3 protein: CASSMVQGAEKLFF
J gene: TRBJ1-4
D gene: TRBD1
clone size: .
V gene: TRBV19

CDR3 protein: CASSSDSSTYGYTF
J gene: TRBJ1-2
D gene: .
clone size: .
V gene: TRBV5-1

CDR3 protein: CASSIRAGVNTIYF
J gene: TRBJ1-3
D gene: .
clone size: .
V gene: TRBV19

CDR3 protein: CASSLGVEAFF
J gene: TRBJ1-1
D gene: .
clone size: .
V gene: TRBV5-6

CDR3 protein: CASSLFGSGETQYF
J gene: TRBJ2-5
D gene: .
clone size: .
V gene: TRBV5-1

CDR3 protein: CASSEGWRTLYF
J gene: TRBJ1-3
D gene: .
clone size: .
V gene: TRBV2

CDR3 protein: CASTFTETGGYTF
J gene: TRBJ1-2
D gene: .
clone size: .
V gene: TRBV19

CDR3 protein: CASSLGRDTQYF
J gene: TRBJ2-3
D gene: .
clone size: .
V gene: TRBV12-3/TRBV12-4

CDR3 protein: CAISGNTGTGANVLTF
J gene: TRBJ2-6
D gene: .
clone size: .
V gene: TRBV10-3